This TCR beta chain is drawn from a study of blood T cell repertoires in COVID-19. About the research overall: T cells, B-cell-depleted T cells, or PBMCs provided the cDNA or gDNA that served as material.

CDR3 length equals 13 residues. V was clipped by 8 bases and J by 3 bases, with 13 bases between them. Germline CDR1 MNHNY, CDR2 SVGAGI (reference sequence). Authors' methods: For nucleated cells, counts were estimated from reference gene primer amplification. Here immunoSEQ multiplex PCR was the method, and the copy in TCRdb shows in-frame clones only, minus some. For V, J and clone size, that table is used; D and trimming come from the DNA. The repertoire holds 200,000 to 250,000 clones, just over 85% seen once, with around 1.5% in the top ten. In its sample, this clone was seen once. This chain links TRBV6-6 with TRBJ1-2; maybe TRBD1 (6 bases). Sample: peripheral blood. The origin of this receptor is a man in his late teens or twenties with active or convalescent COVID-19. The chain's CDR3 is CASEDRTDYGYTF. As DNA, the CDR3 is TGTGCCAGCGAGGACCGGACAGACTATGGCTACACCTTC.